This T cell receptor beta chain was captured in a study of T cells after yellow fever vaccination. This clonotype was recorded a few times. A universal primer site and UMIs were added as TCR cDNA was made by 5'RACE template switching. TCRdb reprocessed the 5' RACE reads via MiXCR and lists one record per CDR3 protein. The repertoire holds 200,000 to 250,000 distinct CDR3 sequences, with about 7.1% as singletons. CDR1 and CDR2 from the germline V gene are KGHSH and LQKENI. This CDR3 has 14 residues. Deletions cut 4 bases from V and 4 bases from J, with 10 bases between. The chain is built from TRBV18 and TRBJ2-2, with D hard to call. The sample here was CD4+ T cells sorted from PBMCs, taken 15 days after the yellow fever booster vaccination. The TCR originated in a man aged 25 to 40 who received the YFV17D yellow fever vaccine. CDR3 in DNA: TGTGCCAGCTCACTATCCCGAGCCACCGGGGAGCTGTTTTTT. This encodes CASSLSRATGELFF.